These 9 T cell receptor beta chains originate from one sample sequenced in a study of human T cells and chemical hapten exposure. Each CDR3 protein gets one entry after TCRdb re-called the RACE reads with MiXCR. The table has 300,000 to 400,000 distinct CDR3 sequences, about 7% seen once. The time point denotes: patch test 1, 2 weeks after DPC sensitization. This sample's treatment: therapeutic diphenylcyclopropenone sensitization with weekly scalp DPC. Source: whole blood, taken in connection with sensitization to the hapten diphenylcyclopropenone (DPC). All receptors come from a young woman with alopecia areata. Some clones in this sample may be carry-over from other donors' samples.

This clonotype was seen more than once but under ten times. The chain employs TRBV6-5 and TRBJ2-3; perhaps TRBD1 as D (5 bases). This CDR3 has 13 residues. Germline CDR1 MNHEY, CDR2 SVGAGI. Trimming removed 6 bases at V and 0 bases at J, with 7 bases between. The CDR3 region is CASRRQSTDTQYF. CDR3 nucleotide sequence: TGTGCCAGCAGGAGACAGAGCACAGATACGCAGTATTTT.

The chain combines TRBV15 with TRBJ2-1; 8 positions match TRBD2. V dropped 0 bases and J dropped 1; count of bases not matched to a gene: 5. Per germline, CDR1 LNHNV and CDR2 YYDKDF (reference sequence). The CDR3 has 17 amino acids. The DNA of the CDR3 is TGTGCCACCAGCAGAGATAGCGGGGAGGGGTCCTACAATGAGCAGTTCTTC. Amino acid sequence: CATSRDSGEGSYNEQFF.

The chain joins TRBV5-1 to TRBJ2-3; 7 positions agree with TRBD2. The CDR3 has 15 residues. V dropped 4 bases and J dropped 2; count of bases not matched to a gene: 7. CDR1 is SGHRS, CDR2 YFSETQ, per germline. The CDR3 spells CASSVPSGITDTQYF. Here the CDR3 DNA reads TGCGCCAGCAGCGTTCCTAGCGGCATCACAGATACGCAGTATTTT.

V is TRBV6-2 or TRBV6-3 and J is TRBJ2-4; 7 bases line up with TRBD1. Germline V CDR1 and CDR2: MNHEY, SVGEGT. The CDR3 spans 15 residues. The V segment lost 6 bases and the J segment 5 bases; nucleotides outside the gene matches: 10. This CDR3 is CASSSRRTGENIQYF. DNA of the CDR3: TGTGCCAGCAGCTCCCGCCGGACAGGAGAAAACATTCAGTACTTC.

This clonotype has a handful of counts. The chain carries TRBV27 and TRBJ1-2, with 7 bases identical to TRBD1. The CDR3 covers 14 residues. V was clipped by 5 bases and J by 4 bases; unmatched bases: 7. CDR1 and CDR2 from the germline V gene are MNHEY and SMNVEV (reference sequence). CDR3 sequence (DNA): TGTGCCAGCAGTCTTGACAGGGACGGCTATGGCTACACCTTC. Translation gives CASSLDRDGYGYTF.

The rearrangement uses TRBV6-4 and TRBJ2-2; D gene uncertain. V lost 4 bases and J lost 3, with 9 bases in between. The germline CDR1 and CDR2 sequences are MRHNA and SNTAGT. There are 14 residues in the CDR3. CDR3 loop: CASSGSTDTGELFF. The CDR3 DNA follows: TGTGCCAGCAGTGGCTCAACAGACACCGGGGAGCTGTTTTTT.

There are many counts of this clonotype. The V and J genes are TRBV7-6 and TRBJ1-6; TRBD1 is a possible D gene (6 bases). CDR1 SGHVS and CDR2 FNYEAQ come from the germline V gene. The CDR3 runs 15 residues. V dropped 4 bases and J dropped 8 bases, with 15 bases sitting between them. CDR3 residues: CASSSLEGVDSPLHF. CDR3 nucleotide sequence: TGTGCCAGCAGCTCCCTGGAGGGGGTGGATTCACCCCTCCACTTT. The full variable domain, with the rest looked up from reference TRBV7-6 and TRBJ1-6, is GAGVSQSPRYKVTKRGQDVALRCDPISGHVSLYWYRQALGQGPEFLTYFNYEAQQDKSGLPNDRFSAERPEGSISTLTIQRTEQRDSAMYRCASSSLEGVDSPLHFGNGTRLTVT.

This clonotype was observed at least ten times. V is TRBV29-1 and J is TRBJ2-1; 10 bases are a match to TRBD1. CDR1 is SQVTM and CDR2 is ANQGSEA in the germline V gene. Trimming cost V 1 base and J 6 bases; bases outside gene matches: 6. The CDR3 covers 15 residues. The CDR3 DNA is TGCAGCGTTGAAGTCATACGGACAGGGGGCAATGAGCAGTTCTTC. Protein: CSVEVIRTGGNEQFF.

This clonotype showed up many times. This chain links TRBV19 with TRBJ1-5, with 10 positions matching TRBD1. Germline V gene data show CDR1 as LNHDA and CDR2 as SQIVND (reference sequence). V lost 8 bases and J lost 7; bases outside the gene matches: 14. The CDR3 loop spans 16 amino acids. The CDR3, as DNA: TGTGCCAGTCGTCTGGGCTGGGACAGGGGCGGCCAGCCCCAGCATTTT. Translated, it gives CASRLGWDRGGQPQHF.